This T cell receptor (beta chain) was recovered during a study of T cells after yellow fever vaccination. A universal primer site and UMIs were added as TCR cDNA was made by 5'RACE template switching. TCRdb used MiXCR to reprocess the 5' RACE reads, holding one entry per CDR3 protein. Among a few hundred thousand distinct CDR3 sequences, 17% were seen once, and the ten largest hold 17%. Trimming cost V 6 bases and J 2 bases, with 10 bases left between them. Germline CDR1 is DFQATT and CDR2 is SNEGSKA (reference sequence). The CDR3 spans 13 residues. The sample in question was PBMCs, obtained 5 to 6 days after the first yellow fever vaccination. The clonotype comes from a man in his late teens or twenties who received the YFV17D yellow fever vaccine. This sequence joins TRBV20-1 and TRBJ2-2; D may be TRBD1 (5 bases). CDR3: CSASDTNTGELFF. CDR3 in DNA: TGCAGTGCATCGGACACAAACACCGGGGAGCTGTTTTTT.